This TCR beta chain was captured by sequencing in a study of response to subunit inactivated influenza vaccine. This clonotype has just a few counts. Germline trimming cut 3 bases from V and 13 bases from J; bases unmatched to any gene: 5. The CDR3 is 12 residues long. Germline CDR1 is LNHNV and CDR2 is YYDKDF (reference sequence). TCRdb re-analysed the RT-PCR reads in MiXCR, keeping a single row per CDR3 protein. This sample has just under 550,000 distinct CDR3 sequences, with around 25% found just once. These data were also filed under a second study, of T cells expressing NK-cell markers. That work adds: UMI-tagged 5'RACE template switching yielded the TCR beta cDNA. Among the experiments, several used an anti-gamma-delta TCR antibody to restrict sorting to alpha-beta TCR T cells. Each of about six donors carried dominant NKG2C+ clonotypes accounting for about 1.0-8% of CD8+ T cells. The study did not resolve the HCMV specificity of expanded NKG2C+ T cell clones.

The V gene is TRBV15, the J gene TRBJ2-1, with TRBD2 identical over 8 bases. This sequence was found in a man between 50 and 59 years old who received an inactivated influenza vaccine. Sequencing was performed on CD4+ T cells sorted from PBMCs, taken 12 days after vaccination. The CDR3 nucleotides are TGTGCCACCAGCAGGCGGGAGGCCCAACAGTTCTTC. This sequence encodes CATSRREAQQFF.